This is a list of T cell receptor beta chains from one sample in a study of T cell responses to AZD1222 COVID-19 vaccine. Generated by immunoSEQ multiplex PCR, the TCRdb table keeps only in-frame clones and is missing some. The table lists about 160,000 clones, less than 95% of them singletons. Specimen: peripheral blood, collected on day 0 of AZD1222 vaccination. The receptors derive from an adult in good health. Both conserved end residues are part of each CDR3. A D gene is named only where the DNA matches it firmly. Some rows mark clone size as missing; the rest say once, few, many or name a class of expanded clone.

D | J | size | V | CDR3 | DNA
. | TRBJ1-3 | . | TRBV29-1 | CSVVGLYGNTIYF | TGCAGCGTTGTGGGTCTATATGGAAACACCATATATTTT
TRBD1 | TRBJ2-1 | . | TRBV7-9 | CASSLSGQGRTIF | TGTGCCAGCAGCTTAAGCGGACAGGGCCGCACGATCTTC
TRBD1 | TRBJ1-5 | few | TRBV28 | CASRRQGMAQPQHF | TGTGCCAGCAGACGACAGGGAATGGCTCAGCCCCAGCATTTT
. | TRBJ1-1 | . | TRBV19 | CASSIGSGGSREAFF | TGTGCCAGTAGTATAGGGTCGGGGGGGTCCCGTGAAGCTTTCTTT
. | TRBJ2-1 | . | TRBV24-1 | CATSDRRTVGSYNEQFF | TGTGCCACCAGTGACCGCCGGACCGTTGGTTCCTACAATGAGCAGTTCTTC
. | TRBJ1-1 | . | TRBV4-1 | CASSQPRRLNTEAFF | TGCGCCAGCAGCCAGCCGCGACGGCTGAACACTGAAGCTTTCTTT
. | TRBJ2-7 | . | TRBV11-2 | CASSPNYEQYF | TGTGCCAGCAGCCCCAACTACGAGCAGTACTTC
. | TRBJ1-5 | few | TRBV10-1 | CASRETGKLDQPQHF | TGCGCCAGCAGGGAAACAGGGAAGTTAGATCAGCCCCAGCATTTT
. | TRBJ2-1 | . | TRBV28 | CASSFKRQPYNEQFF | TGTGCCAGCAGTTTTAAGCGGCAGCCGTACAATGAGCAGTTCTTC
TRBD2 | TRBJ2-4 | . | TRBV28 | CASSLVASGSGIQYF | TGTGCCAGCAGTTTAGTGGCTAGCGGGAGTGGGATTCAGTACTTC
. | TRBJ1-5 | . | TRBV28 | CASSAGGANQPQHF | TGTGCCAGCAGTGCCGGAGGCGCCAATCAGCCCCAGCATTTT
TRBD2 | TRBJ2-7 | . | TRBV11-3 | CASSSYLAGGNDEQYF | TGTGCCAGCAGCTCCTACTTAGCGGGAGGGAACGACGAGCAGTACTTC
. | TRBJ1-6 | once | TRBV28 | CASSLPARSSYNSPLHF | TGTGCCAGCAGTTTACCCGCACGGAGCTCCTATAATTCACCCCTCCACTTT
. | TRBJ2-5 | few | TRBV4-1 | CASSHVGETQYF | TGCGCCAGCAGCCACGTTGGGGAGACCCAGTACTTC
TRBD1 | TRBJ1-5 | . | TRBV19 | CASRPDRRQPQHF | TGTGCCAGTAGGCCGGACAGGCGTCAGCCCCAGCATTTT
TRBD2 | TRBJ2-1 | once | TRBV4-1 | CASSQEPPTGGYNEQFF | TGCGCCAGCAGCCAAGAGCCCCCCACGGGGGGGTACAATGAGCAGTTCTTC
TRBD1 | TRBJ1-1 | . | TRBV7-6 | CASSRDSFPGEAFF | TGTGCCAGCAGCCGGGACAGTTTCCCGGGTGAAGCTTTCTTT
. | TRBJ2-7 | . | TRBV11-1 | CASSRGRGTYEQYF | TGTGCCAGCAGCCGGGGTAGGGGGACCTACGAGCAGTACTTC
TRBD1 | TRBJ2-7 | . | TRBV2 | CASISGTGAHEQYF | TGTGCCAGTATCTCCGGGACAGGGGCCCACGAGCAGTACTTC
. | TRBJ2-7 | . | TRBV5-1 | CASSLLGRTYEQYF | TGCGCCAGCAGCTTACTGGGCAGAACCTACGAGCAGTACTTC
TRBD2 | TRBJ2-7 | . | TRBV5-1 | CASSGSGSAYEQYF | TGCGCCAGCAGCGGGAGCGGGAGCGCCTACGAGCAGTACTTC
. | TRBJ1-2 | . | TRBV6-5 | CATGSQGRLYGYTF | TGTGCCACAGGATCCCAGGGCAGGCTCTATGGCTACACCTTC
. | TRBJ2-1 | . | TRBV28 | CASGTNNEQFF | TGTGCCAGCGGAACCAACAATGAGCAGTTCTTC
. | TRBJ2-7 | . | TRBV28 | CASSPQSAVSEQYF | TGTGCCAGCAGTCCGCAATCGGCCGTAAGCGAGCAGTACTTC
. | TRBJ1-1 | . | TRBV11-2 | CASSRTEAFF | TGTGCCAGCAGCCGCACTGAAGCTTTCTTT
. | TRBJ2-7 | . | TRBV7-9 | CASSLPGDEQYF | TGTGCCAGCAGCTTGCCCGGGGACGAGCAGTACTTC
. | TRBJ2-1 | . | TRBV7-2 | CASSHNIGPYNEQFF | TGTGCCAGCAGCCACAATATTGGGCCCTACAATGAGCAGTTCTTC
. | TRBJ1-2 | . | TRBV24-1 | CATSGSSYGYTF | TGTGCCACCAGTGGCAGCTCCTATGGCTACACCTTC
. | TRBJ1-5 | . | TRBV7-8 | CASSFDGLGNQPQHF | TGTGCCAGCAGCTTCGACGGGCTAGGCAATCAGCCCCAGCATTTT
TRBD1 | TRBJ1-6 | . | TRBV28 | CASLDRGPYNSPLHF | TGTGCCAGCCTGGACAGGGGGCCCTATAATTCACCCCTCCACTTT
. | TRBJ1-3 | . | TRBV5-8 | CASSRGQGYSGNTIYF | TGTGCCAGCAGCCGCGGGCAAGGCTACTCTGGAAACACCATATATTTT